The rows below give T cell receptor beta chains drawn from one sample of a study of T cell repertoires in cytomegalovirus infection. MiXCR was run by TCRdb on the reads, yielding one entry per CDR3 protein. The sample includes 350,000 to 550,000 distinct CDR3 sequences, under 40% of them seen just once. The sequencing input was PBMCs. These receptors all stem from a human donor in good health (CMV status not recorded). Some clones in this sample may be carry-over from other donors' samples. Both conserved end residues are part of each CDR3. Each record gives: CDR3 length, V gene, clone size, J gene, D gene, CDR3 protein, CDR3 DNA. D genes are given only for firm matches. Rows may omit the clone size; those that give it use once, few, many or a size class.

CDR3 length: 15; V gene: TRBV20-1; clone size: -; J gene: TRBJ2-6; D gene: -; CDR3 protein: CSAELLSSGANVLTF; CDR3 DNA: TGCAGTGCTGAGCTTTTGAGCTCTGGGGCCAACGTCCTGACTTTC
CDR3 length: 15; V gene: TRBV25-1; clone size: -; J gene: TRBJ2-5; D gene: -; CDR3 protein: CASSENFLREETQYF; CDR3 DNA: TGTGCCAGCAGTGAAAACTTTTTGAGAGAAGAGACCCAGTACTTC
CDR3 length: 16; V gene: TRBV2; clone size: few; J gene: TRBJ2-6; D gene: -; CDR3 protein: CASGGKGFSGANVLTF; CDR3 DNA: TGTGCCAGCGGGGGGAAAGGGTTCTCTGGGGCCAACGTCCTGACTTTC
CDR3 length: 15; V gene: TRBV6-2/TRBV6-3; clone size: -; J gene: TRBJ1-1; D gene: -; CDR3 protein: CASSYSTLRNTEAFF; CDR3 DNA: TGTGCCAGCAGTTACTCCACTCTGAGGAACACTGAAGCTTTCTTT
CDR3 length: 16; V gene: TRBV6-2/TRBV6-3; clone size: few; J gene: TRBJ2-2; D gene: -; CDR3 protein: CASSYSTEMNTGELFF; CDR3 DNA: TGTGCCAGCAGTTACTCGACAGAAATGAACACCGGGGAGCTGTTTTTT
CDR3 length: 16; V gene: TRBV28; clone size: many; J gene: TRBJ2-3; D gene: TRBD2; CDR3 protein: CASSPQRAGGSDTQYF; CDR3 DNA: TGTGCCAGCAGCCCTCAACGGGCGGGGGGCTCAGATACGCAGTATTTT
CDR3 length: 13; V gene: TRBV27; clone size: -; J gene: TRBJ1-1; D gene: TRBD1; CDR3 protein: CASSPRQGPEAFF; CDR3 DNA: TGTGCCAGCAGTCCCCGACAGGGCCCTGAAGCTTTCTTT
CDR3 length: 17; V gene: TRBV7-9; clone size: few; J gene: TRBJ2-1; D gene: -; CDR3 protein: CASSPHRDKRPGDEQFF; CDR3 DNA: TGTGCCAGCAGCCCGCACCGGGACAAACGACCAGGGGATGAGCAGTTCTTC
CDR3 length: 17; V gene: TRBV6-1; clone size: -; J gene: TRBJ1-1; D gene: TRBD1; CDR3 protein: CASSVLSPGQGSTEAFF; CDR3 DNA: TGTGCCAGCAGTGTCCTCTCGCCGGGACAGGGGAGCACTGAAGCTTTCTTT
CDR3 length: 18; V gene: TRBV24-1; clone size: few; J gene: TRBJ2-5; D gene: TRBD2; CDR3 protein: CATSDTPWAGGPGETQYF; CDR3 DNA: TGTGCCACCAGTGATACTCCGTGGGCGGGGGGGCCCGGAGAGACCCAGTACTTC
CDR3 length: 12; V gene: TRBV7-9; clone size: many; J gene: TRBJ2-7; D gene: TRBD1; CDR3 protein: CASSSQTGERYF; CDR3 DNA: TGTGCCAGCAGCTCCCAGACAGGGGAAAGGTACTTC
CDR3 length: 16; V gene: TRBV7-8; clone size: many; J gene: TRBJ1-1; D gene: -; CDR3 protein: CASSLGSSQTNTEAFF; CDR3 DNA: TGTGCCAGCAGCTTAGGGAGTAGCCAGACTAACACTGAAGCTTTCTTT
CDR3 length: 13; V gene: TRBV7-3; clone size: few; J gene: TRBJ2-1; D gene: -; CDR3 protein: CASSSGPHAEQFF; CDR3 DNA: TGTGCCAGCAGCTCGGGCCCCCATGCTGAGCAGTTCTTC